This entry lists 16 T cell receptor beta chains sequenced from one sample in a study of early T cells in non-severe SARS-CoV-2 infection. MiXCR, run by TCRdb on the 5' RACE reads, gives a single entry per CDR3 protein. The sample consists of 59,000 or so distinct CDR3 sequences, around 12% of them appearing once. The sample consisted of whole blood, taken at baseline. These receptors all stem from an adult who was a healthcare worker with PCR-confirmed SARS-CoV-2 infection or an uninfected control (not recorded which).

The J gene is TRBJ2-7, the V gene TRBV14; D gene unclear. Germline V CDR1 and CDR2: SGHDN, FVKESK. Between the trimmed V and J ends, which lost 0 bases and 0 bases, there was a span of 6 bases. The CDR3 length is 14 residues. The CDR3: CASSQDGRSYEQYF. Here the CDR3 DNA reads TGTGCCAGCAGCCAAGACGGCCGCTCCTACGAGCAGTACTTC.

This clonotype has more than one count but fewer than ten. The V call is TRBV12-5, the J call TRBJ1-6; 9 positions match TRBD1. Germline V lookup: CDR1 LGHNT, CDR2 FRNRAP. Germline trimming cut 6 bases from V and 9 bases from J; bases unmatched to any gene: 6. This CDR3 has 14 residues. The CDR3 here is CASGPGQGSSPLHF. The CDR3 DNA follows: TGTGCTAGTGGCCCGGGACAGGGAAGTTCACCCCTCCACTTT.

The V call is TRBV12-3 or TRBV12-4, the J call TRBJ1-5, with TRBD1 as a possible D gene (6 bases). The CDR3 contains 15 residues. V lost 3 bases and J 7 bases, leaving 16 bases between the germline ends. Written as DNA, the CDR3 is TGTGCCAGCAGTTTGGGCAGGGGATACGAACAGCCCCAGCATTTT. Translation: CASSLGRGYEQPQHF.

This clonotype was counted a few times. The chain carries TRBV6-5 and TRBJ2-6; D assignment may be TRBD1 or TRBD2 (5 bases each). The ends were cut back, 6 bases at V and 0 bases at J, with 12 bases in the middle. The germline CDR1 and CDR2 sequences are MNHEY and SVGAGI. The CDR3 contains 16 residues. CDR3 loop: CASSWDGNSGANVLTF. In DNA, the CDR3 is TGTGCCAGCAGCTGGGACGGTAACTCTGGGGCCAACGTCCTGACTTTC.

This clonotype was detected ten times or more. This chain connects TRBV7-9 to TRBJ1-4; the D gene is possibly TRBD1 (5 bases). Trimming removed 5 bases from V and 6 bases from J, with 13 bases in between. The CDR3 totals 14 residues. CDR1 and CDR2 (germline): SEHNR, FQNEAQ (reference sequence). CDR3 nucleotides: TGTGCCAGCAGCAACGGGGCTGGGCATGAAAAACTGTTTTTT. Translated, it gives CASSNGAGHEKLFF. Full variable domain (outside the CDR3, taken from reference TRBV7-9 and TRBJ1-4): DTGVSQNPRHKITKRGQNVTFRCDPISEHNRLYWYRQTLGQGPEFLTYFQNEAQLEKSRLLSDRFSAERPKGSFSTLEIQRTEQGDSAMYLCASSNGAGHEKLFFGSGTQLSVL.

There are many counts of this clonotype. The chain links TRBV7-6 to TRBJ2-1, with a tentative D call TRBD2 (5 bases). This CDR3 is 13 amino acids long. Germline V gene lookup returns CDR1 SGHVS and CDR2 FNYEAQ. Trimming shortened V by 4 bases and J by 7 bases, and 11 bases separated the two germline ends. CDR3 in amino acids: CASSYEGGNEQFF. The CDR3, as DNA: TGTGCCAGCAGCTATGAAGGCGGGAATGAGCAGTTCTTC.

This rearrangement joins TRBV7-9 to TRBJ2-5; D gene uncertain. CDR1 SEHNR and CDR2 FQNEAQ come from the germline V gene (reference sequence). The CDR3 runs 14 residues. V gave up 4 bases and J gave up 7 bases, with 16 bases separating them. The CDR3 DNA reads as TGTGCCAGCAGCTCTAAACCAGAAGTGGGGACCCAGTACTTC. It is translated as CASSSKPEVGTQYF.

J is TRBJ1-2 and V is TRBV12-3 or TRBV12-4; possibly TRBD1 for D (5 bases). This CDR3 is built from 15 residues. The V end lost 5 bases, the J end lost 9 bases, and 22 bases lay between the germline ends. The CDR3 nucleotides read TGTGCCAGCAGTCTGCTCGGTCCCGGGGGAAAGAGCTACACCTTC. Amino acid sequence: CASSLLGPGGKSYTF.

The genes are TRBV30 and TRBJ1-2; unclear D gene. Germline CDR1 GTSNPN, CDR2 SVGIG (reference sequence). Between the trimmed V and J ends, which lost 4 bases and 4 bases, there was a span of 13 bases. CDR3 length: 13 amino acids. CDR3 DNA sequence: TGTGCCTGGACGCGGTATGGAAGCTATGGCTACACCTTC. Protein product: CAWTRYGSYGYTF.

This clonotype showed up just a few times. The chain uses TRBV7-9 and TRBJ1-4; D might be TRBD1 (6 bases). The V gene's germline CDR1 is SEHNR and CDR2 FQNEAQ (reference sequence). The ends were cut back, 5 bases at V and 7 bases at J, with 20 bases in the middle. The CDR3 runs 16 residues. CDR3 region: CASSTESSGGGEKLFF. CDR3 nucleotide sequence: TGTGCCAGCAGCACCGAGTCGAGTGGGGGCGGTGAAAAACTGTTTTTT.

The chain combines TRBV5-1 with TRBJ2-7, with D tentatively TRBD1 or TRBD2 (5 bases each). V dropped 4 bases and J dropped 1 base, with 12 bases sitting between them. The CDR3 sequence is 14 residues long. CDR1 and CDR2 (germline): SGHRS, YFSETQ. The CDR3 sequence is CASSHGTLSYEQYF. CDR3 bases: TGCGCCAGCAGCCACGGGACGCTTTCCTACGAGCAGTACTTC.

This chain uses TRBV2 with TRBJ2-1; D not certain. Trimming removed 4 bases at V and 4 bases at J, with 11 bases between. From germline, CDR1 is SNHLY and CDR2 FYNNEI. This CDR3 has 14 amino acids. CDR3 amino acids: CASSGGYGYNEQFF. CDR3 sequence (DNA): TGTGCCAGCAGTGGTGGGTACGGGTACAATGAGCAGTTCTTC.

The rearrangement uses TRBV6-2 or TRBV6-3 and TRBJ2-3; no reliable D call. The germline gives CDR1 MNHEY, CDR2 SVGEGT. The CDR3 covers 16 residues. Trimming removed 0 bases at V and 4 bases at J, with 14 bases between. In nucleotides, the CDR3 is TGTGCCAGCAGTTACTCCCGTGTTAGCATGTCAGATACGCAGTATTTT. Residues: CASSYSRVSMSDTQYF.

The CDR3 is CASSSIPGLAGKETQYF. The DNA for the CDR3 is TGCGCCAGCAGCTCAATACCGGGACTAGCGGGAAAAGAGACCCAGTACTTC. The chain combines TRBV10-2 with TRBJ2-5; TRBD2 aligns across 13 bases. CDR3 length: 17 residues. Per the germline V gene, CDR1 is WSHSY and CDR2 is SAAADI. V shed 6 bases, J shed 3 bases, and the junction held 10 bases outside the gene matches.

This clonotype was observed a handful of times. The genes are TRBV29-1 and TRBJ2-3; 13 positions agree with TRBD2. This CDR3 has 17 residues. Per germline, CDR1 SQVTM and CDR2 ANQGSEA. Germline trimming cut 8 bases from V and 8 bases from J; bases unmatched to any gene: 19. The CDR3 protein is CSTGGGGLAGFQGTQYF. CDR3 sequence (DNA): TGCAGCACTGGAGGAGGGGGACTAGCGGGATTTCAGGGTACGCAGTATTTT.

V usage is TRBV5-4 and J usage is TRBJ2-5, with 13 bases fitting TRBD2. Germline V lookup: CDR1 SGHNT, CDR2 YYREEE (reference sequence). The CDR3 extends over 15 amino acids. Losses at the gene ends were 3 bases for V and 5 bases for J; bases not matched to a gene: 4. DNA of the CDR3: TGTGCCAGCAGCTCGCCGACTAGCGGGAGGGAGACCCAGTACTTC. The encoded protein is CASSSPTSGRETQYF.